The clone carrying this TCR beta chain was observed many times. What it binds is unknown. These data are taken from a study of T cells in Graves' hyperthyroidism and ophthalmopathy. The TCR beta CDR3 regions underwent amplification using RNA transcripts as the source. First-round RT-PCR targeting the TCR CDR3 was performed with the HTBI primer set. TCRdb reprocessed the multiplex PCR reads with MiXCR, giving one entry per CDR3 protein. Of more than 350,000 distinct CDR3 sequences in the sample, 13% to 15% were seen once. Uncontrolled infections, other autoimmune diseases, pregnancy or lactation led to exclusion of patients. Each 10 ml fresh peripheral blood draw supplied the PBMCs. Regarding the study as a whole: The model anticipated ophthalmopathy a median about six months pre-onset.

CDR1 is MNHEY, CDR2 SMNVEV, per germline (reference sequence). The CDR3 is made up of 15 amino acids. V was pared by 11 bases and J by 9 bases, with 19 bases of the junction left unmatched. This receptor was obtained from a woman between 55 and 75 years old with Graves' ophthalmopathy. Sequenced: blood. The genes are TRBV27 and TRBJ2-7, with 10 bases matching TRBD1. In DNA, the CDR3 is TGTGCCGCCATGGGGGTAGGGGACAGGGGCAGCCGGCAGTACTTC. Translation: CAAMGVGDRGSRQYF.